This entry concerns a single TCR beta chain. The protocol was immunoSEQ multiplex PCR, while the TCRdb copy is restricted to in-frame clones and leaves out a portion. The sample shows approximately 81,000 clones, 90% to 97% of them seen only once. CDR1 and CDR2 (germline): WNHNN, SYGVQD (reference sequence). CDR3 size: 12 residues. Trimming took off 8 bases at V and 5 bases at J, with 13 bases between the two ends. The source of the sample is a study of technical replicates of blood from a few donors. The receptor's source is a human donor in good health. The chain combines TRBV10-1 with TRBJ2-7; no clear D gene. Sequencing was carried out using T cells isolated from PBMCs. Written as DNA, the CDR3 is TGCGCCAGCTCGCCAGGTCTTCACGAGCAGTACTTC. As protein: CASSPGLHEQYF.